This paragraph reports one T cell receptor (beta chain). Its matching antigen is unknown. Sequencing used immunoSEQ v3. Each library reached some 2 million read pairs, or about 5-6 million at deep level. Repertoires were generated with immunoSEQ multiplex PCR, while TCRdb's copy carries only in-frame clones and drops some. The sample yields just under 60,000 clones, about 69% seen once. These data come from a study of TIL therapy for anti-PD-1-resistant metastatic lung cancer. Looking at the study overall: Median tumor mutation burden was 1.5 mutations per megabase. Study-level findings and limits: Patients were highly selected, enriched for treatment-naive, never-smoker and oncogene-addicted cases.

Time point of the sample: pre-treatment sample, taken before nivolumab and TIL therapy. Patients were adults with stage 4 NSCLC. V lost 6 bases to trimming and J lost 0 bases; unmatched junction nucleotides: 6. This CDR3 contains 17 residues. Germline CDR1 reads ENHRY; CDR2 reads SYGVKD. The rearrangement uses TRBV10-3 and TRBJ2-3; 13 bases agree with TRBD2. This specimen was blood, taken at baseline. This sequence originates from a person aged 25 to 80 with non-small cell lung cancer. This chain's CDR3 is CAISGTSGKSSTDTQYF. CDR3 DNA sequence: TGTGCCATCAGCGGGACTAGCGGGAAAAGTAGCACAGATACGCAGTATTTT.